This T cell receptor (beta chain) was sequenced during a study of T cell repertoires in cytomegalovirus infection. Whole-study context: Public TCR beta signatures were indicative of both CMV infection and a matching HLA type.

Study-level results: Cumulative frequency of public TCR beta families picked out carriers of CMV plus the relevant HLA. It was HLA-C-restricted CMV-specific TCR beta clonotypes that dominated the response ex vivo.

TCRdb processed the reads anew with MiXCR; each CDR3 protein has one entry. The sample lists over 300,000 distinct CDR3 sequences; 9.5% were seen once. This clonotype was counted ten times or more. The target antigen is unknown. The CDR3 totals 14 residues. Germline lookup yields CDR1 SGHTA and CDR2 FQGNSA. The V and J ends lost 3 bases and 10 bases, in that order; junction bases with no gene match: 6. The sample was PBMCs. This sequence originates from a human donor in good health (CMV status not recorded). Some clones in this sample may be carry-over from other donors' samples. This chain links TRBV7-2 with TRBJ2-1; 10 bases agree with TRBD2. For the CDR3, the DNA is TGTGCCAGCAGCTTGCAACTAGCGGGGAACGAGCAGTTCTTC. This codes for CASSLQLAGNEQFF.